A selection of T cell receptor beta chains follows, all from one sample in a study of T-cell reconstitution after alpha-beta-depleted transplantation in children. A single record per CDR3 protein comes from TCRdb applying MiXCR to the PCR reads. In the table there are approximately 150,000 distinct CDR3 sequences, about 8.8% of which are singletons. Specimen: PBMCs, mostly from graft donor cells, collected 180 days after TCRalphabeta/CD19-depleted stem cell transplant. The receptor set was obtained from a female patient aged 2-10 years who had a stem cell transplant for congenital amegakaryocytic thrombocytopenia, so the T cells may come from the graft donor. Each CDR3 is given with its conserved first and last residue. A D gene is named only where the DNA matches it firmly. Clone size is shown for a subset of rows, as once, few, many or a class of expanded clone.

j_gene	len	d_gene	v_gene	abundance	CDR3nt	CDR3aa
TRBJ2-1	16	NA	TRBV5-4	NA	TGTGCCAGCAGCTTGGAGTACTCGACCGTATACAATGAGCAGTTCTTC	CASSLEYSTVYNEQFF
TRBJ1-1	16	TRBD1	TRBV10-3	NA	TGTGCCATCAGTGAGTCGGGGGAGGGGGCGAACACTGAAGCTTTCTTT	CAISESGEGANTEAFF
TRBJ2-1	14	TRBD1	TRBV19	NA	TGTGCCAGTACCCTGGACAGGGCCTACAATGAGCAGTTCTTC	CASTLDRAYNEQFF
TRBJ1-1	15	NA	TRBV5-1	NA	TGCGCCAGCAGCTTTGCCGACAGTACTCATAGTGAAGCTTTCTTT	CASSFADSTHSEAFF
TRBJ1-1	14	TRBD1	TRBV28	NA	TGTGCCAGCAGTTCCGCGACAGGGGTCACTGAAGCTTTCTTT	CASSSATGVTEAFF
TRBJ2-3	16	NA	TRBV20-1	many	TGCAGTGCTAGAGGCCTAGCTAAGGGTACTACAGATACGCAGTATTTT	CSARGLAKGTTDTQYF
TRBJ2-7	14	NA	TRBV12-3/TRBV12-4	few	TGTGCCAGCACCCTCGCCGGCAGGGGTCGCGAGCAGTACTTC	CASTLAGRGREQYF
TRBJ1-1	13	NA	TRBV10-3	many	TGTGCCGGACGGACACCCCCTAGATCTGAAGCTTTCTTT	CAGRTPPRSEAFF
TRBJ1-5	15	NA	TRBV12-3/TRBV12-4	few	TGTGCCAGCAGTTTAGCGGGGGAAGGGCATCAGCCCCAGCATTTT	CASSLAGEGHQPQHF
TRBJ2-3	12	NA	TRBV11-2	many	TGCGCCAGCAGCTTGGTAGCGGATACGCAGTATTTT	CASSLVADTQYF
TRBJ2-7	14	TRBD1	TRBV10-3	many	TGTGCCATCAGTGCCCGACAGGGGGCGTACGAGCAGTACTTC	CAISARQGAYEQYF
TRBJ2-3	15	TRBD1	TRBV5-1	many	TGCGCCAGCAGCCAATGGACAGGGGGGTCAGATACGCAGTATTTT	CASSQWTGGSDTQYF
TRBJ2-7	13	NA	TRBV28	many	TGTGCCAGCAGTCAAGTAGTTTCCTACGAGCAGTACTTC	CASSQVVSYEQYF
TRBJ2-4	14	TRBD1	TRBV10-3	many	TGTGCCATGGGACAGGGGGGAGTTCGCGACATTCAGTACTTC	CAMGQGGVRDIQYF
TRBJ2-7	18	TRBD1	TRBV24-1	many	TGTGCCACCAGTGATCGGAAATACGGACAGGGTTCCCCCTACGAGCAGTACTTC	CATSDRKYGQGSPYEQYF